This T cell receptor (beta chain) was recovered during a study of human thymus T cells. Notes on the study in general: The authors found apparently biased V and J gene usage in thymic and blood repertoires. Related work found strong thymic repertoire overlap between unrelated individuals.

The assay was immunoSEQ multiplex PCR, and TCRdb's table has in-frame clones only and misses some. This sample has 60,000 to 75,000 clones, with roughly 94% found just once. Germline CDR1 is MDHEN and CDR2 is SYDVKM. Trimming pared 5 bases from V and 2 bases from J, leaving 16 bases between. CDR3 length: 16 residues. Note on this clone: Its antigen is undetermined.

Corrective heart surgery yielded resections, and these provided the thymus tissue. Infants served as donors; they were healthy and Finnish and were having corrective surgery for congenital heart defects. The material sequenced was thymus tissue. This TCR was recovered from a girl under three years old with a congenital heart defect but otherwise immunologically healthy. This chain joins TRBV28 and TRBJ1-5, with D possibly TRBD1 on 5 matching bases. The CDR3 DNA is TGTGCCAGCAGTCTACAGGTGATGGTAGGCAATCAGCCCCAGCATTTT. Protein product: CASSLQVMVGNQPQHF.